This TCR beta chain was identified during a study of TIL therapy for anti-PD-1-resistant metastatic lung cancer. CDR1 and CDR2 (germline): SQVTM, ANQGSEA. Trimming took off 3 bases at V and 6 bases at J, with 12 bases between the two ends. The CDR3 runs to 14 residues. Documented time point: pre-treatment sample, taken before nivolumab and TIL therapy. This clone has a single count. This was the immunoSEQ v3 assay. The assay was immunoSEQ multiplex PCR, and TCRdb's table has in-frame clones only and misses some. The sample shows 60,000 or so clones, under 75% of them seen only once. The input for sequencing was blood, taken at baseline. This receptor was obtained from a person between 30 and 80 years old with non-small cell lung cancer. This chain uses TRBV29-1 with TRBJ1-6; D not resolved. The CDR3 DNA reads TGCAGCGTTGATTTGGGGATTCCTAATTCACCCCTCCACTTT. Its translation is CSVDLGIPNSPLHF.